This T cell receptor (beta chain) was obtained from a study of blood T cell repertoires in COVID-19. For the study at large: PBMCs, B-cell-depleted T cells, or T cells provided the cDNA or gDNA that made up the material.

Produced via immunoSEQ multiplex PCR; TCRdb's table is partial and in-frame only. The table has about 320,000 clones, 80% to 90% seen once. CDR1 and CDR2 (germline): SNHLY, FYNNEI. This CDR3 contains 15 residues. The junction had 4 bases not matched to a gene; V was cut back by 7 bases and J by 1 base. The V and J genes are TRBV2 and TRBJ2-3, with TRBD2 identical over 11 bases. The specimen was PBMCs or T cells enriched from blood (not recorded which). This sequence was found in a man younger than 40 who had recovered from COVID-19. The CDR3 sequence is CASNLLAGGTDTQYF. The CDR3 region has the DNA TGTGCCAGCAACCTACTAGCGGGGGGCACAGATACGCAGTATTTT.